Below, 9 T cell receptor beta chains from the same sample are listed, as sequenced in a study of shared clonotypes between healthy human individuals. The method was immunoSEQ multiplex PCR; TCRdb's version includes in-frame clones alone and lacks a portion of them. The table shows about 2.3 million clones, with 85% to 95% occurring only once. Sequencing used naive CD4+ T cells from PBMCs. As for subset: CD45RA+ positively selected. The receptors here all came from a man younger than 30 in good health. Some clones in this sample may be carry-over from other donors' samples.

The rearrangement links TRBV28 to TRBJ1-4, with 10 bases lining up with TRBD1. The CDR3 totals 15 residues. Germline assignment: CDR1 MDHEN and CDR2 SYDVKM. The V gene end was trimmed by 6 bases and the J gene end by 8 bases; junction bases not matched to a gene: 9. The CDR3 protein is CASSPGQGVIEKLFF. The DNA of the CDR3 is TGTGCCAGCAGCCCCGGACAGGGGGTGATAGAAAAACTGTTTTTT.

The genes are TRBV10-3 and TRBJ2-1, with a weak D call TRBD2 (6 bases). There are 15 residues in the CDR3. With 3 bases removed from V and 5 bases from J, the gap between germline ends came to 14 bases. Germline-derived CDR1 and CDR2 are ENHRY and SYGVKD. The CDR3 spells CAISEALGGNNEQFF. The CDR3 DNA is TGTGCCATCAGTGAAGCTCTGGGGGGTAACAATGAGCAGTTCTTC.

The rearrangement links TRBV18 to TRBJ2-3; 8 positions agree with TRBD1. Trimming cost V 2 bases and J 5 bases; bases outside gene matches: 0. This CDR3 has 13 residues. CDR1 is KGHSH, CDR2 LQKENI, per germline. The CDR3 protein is CASSPGQGDTQYF. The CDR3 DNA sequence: TGTGCCAGCTCACCAGGACAGGGAGATACGCAGTATTTT.

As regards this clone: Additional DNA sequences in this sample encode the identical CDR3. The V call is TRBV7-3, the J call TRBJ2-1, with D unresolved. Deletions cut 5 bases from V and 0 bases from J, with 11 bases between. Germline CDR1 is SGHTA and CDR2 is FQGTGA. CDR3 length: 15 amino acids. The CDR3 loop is CASSPDRSSYNEQFF. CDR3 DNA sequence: TGTGCCAGCAGCCCCGACCGAAGCTCCTACAATGAGCAGTTCTTC.

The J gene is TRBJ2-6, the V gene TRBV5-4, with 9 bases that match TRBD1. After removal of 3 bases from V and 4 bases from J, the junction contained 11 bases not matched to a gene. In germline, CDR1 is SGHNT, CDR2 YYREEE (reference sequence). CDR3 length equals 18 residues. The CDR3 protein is CASSSTGTGTLGANVLTF. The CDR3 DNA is TGTGCCAGCAGCTCCACCGGGACAGGGACTCTCGGGGCCAACGTCCTGACTTTC.

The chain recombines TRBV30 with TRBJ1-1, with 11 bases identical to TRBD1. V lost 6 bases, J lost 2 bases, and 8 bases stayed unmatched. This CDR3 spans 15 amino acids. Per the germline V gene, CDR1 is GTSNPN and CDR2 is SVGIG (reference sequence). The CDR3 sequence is CACPPRTGGNTEAFF. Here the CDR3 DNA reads TGTGCCTGTCCCCCCCGGACAGGGGGCAACACTGAAGCTTTCTTT.

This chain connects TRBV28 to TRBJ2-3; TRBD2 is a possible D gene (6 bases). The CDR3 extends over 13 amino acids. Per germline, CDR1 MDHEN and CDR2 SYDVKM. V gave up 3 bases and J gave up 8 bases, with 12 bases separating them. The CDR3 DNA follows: TGTGCCAGCAGTTTCCAAGTCGGGGGTACGCAGTATTTT. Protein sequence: CASSFQVGGTQYF.

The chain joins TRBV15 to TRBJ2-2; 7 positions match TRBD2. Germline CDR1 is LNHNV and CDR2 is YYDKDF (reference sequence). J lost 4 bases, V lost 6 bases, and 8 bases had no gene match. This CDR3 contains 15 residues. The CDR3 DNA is TGTGCCACCAGAAAAGGGGCGGGAGCCACCGGGGAGCTGTTTTTT. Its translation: CATRKGAGATGELFF.

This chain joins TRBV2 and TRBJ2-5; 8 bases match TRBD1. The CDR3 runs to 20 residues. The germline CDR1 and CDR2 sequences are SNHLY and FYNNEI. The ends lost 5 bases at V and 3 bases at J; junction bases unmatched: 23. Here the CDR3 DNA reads TGTGCCAGCAGTACTCCAAAGACAGGGGACGGCCTCCCTCGGAAAGAGACCCAGTACTTC. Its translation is CASSTPKTGDGLPRKETQYF. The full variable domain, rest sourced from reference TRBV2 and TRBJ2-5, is EPEVTQTPSHQVTQMGQEVILRCVPISNHLYFYWYRQILGQKVEFLVSFYNNEISEKSEIFDDQFSVERPDGSNFTLKIRSTKLEDSAMYFCASSTPKTGDGLPRKETQYFGPGTRLLVL.